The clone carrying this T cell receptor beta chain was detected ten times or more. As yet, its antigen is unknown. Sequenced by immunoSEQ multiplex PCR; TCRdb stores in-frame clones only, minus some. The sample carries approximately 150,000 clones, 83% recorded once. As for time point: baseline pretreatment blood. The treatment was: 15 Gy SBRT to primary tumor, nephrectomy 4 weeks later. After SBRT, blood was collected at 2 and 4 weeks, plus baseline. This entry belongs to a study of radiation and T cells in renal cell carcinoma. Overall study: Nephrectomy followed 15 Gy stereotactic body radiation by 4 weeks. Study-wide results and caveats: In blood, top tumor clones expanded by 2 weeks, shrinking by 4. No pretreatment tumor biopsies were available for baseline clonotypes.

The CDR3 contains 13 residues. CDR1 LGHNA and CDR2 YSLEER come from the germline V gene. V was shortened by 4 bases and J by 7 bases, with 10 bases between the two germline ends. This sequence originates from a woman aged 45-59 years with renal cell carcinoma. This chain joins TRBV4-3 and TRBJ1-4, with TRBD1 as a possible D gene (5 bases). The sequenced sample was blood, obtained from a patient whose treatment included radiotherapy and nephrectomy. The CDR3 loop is CASSLGDGEKLFF. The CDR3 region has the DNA TGCGCCAGCAGCCTTGGGGACGGTGAAAAACTGTTTTTT.